A selection of T cell receptor beta chains follows, all from one sample in a study of T cells in Graves' hyperthyroidism and ophthalmopathy. TCRdb independently ran MiXCR on the multiplex PCR reads; one entry per CDR3 protein. This table holds 500,000 to 600,000 distinct CDR3 sequences, around 15% found once. Sequencing was carried out using blood. Receptors originate from a woman aged 18-29 years with Graves' hyperthyroidism. Both conserved end residues are part of each CDR3. The D gene is left open where the match is weak. Expanded clones are given a class, and other clones once, few, many or no size at all.

J	V	D	length	size	CDR3	DNA
TRBJ2-4	TRBV13	TRBD1	15	many	CASSSKTGARNIQYF	TGTGCCAGCAGCTCAAAGACAGGGGCGCGAAACATTCAGTACTTC
TRBJ2-3	TRBV11-2	NA	14	many	CASSLGLFTDTQYF	TGTGCCAGCAGCCTCGGACTCTTCACCGATACGCAGTATTTT
TRBJ2-1	TRBV11-2	TRBD1	15	NA	CASSLTQGAADEQFF	TGTGCCAGCAGCTTGACACAGGGGGCGGCGGATGAGCAGTTCTTC
TRBJ2-7	TRBV20-1	TRBD1	12	NA	CSASDRGYEQYF	TGCAGTGCTAGCGACAGGGGCTACGAGCAGTACTTC
TRBJ1-5	TRBV6-8	NA	14	NA	CAGRRQFSNQPQHF	TGTGCCGGGAGAAGACAGTTTAGCAATCAGCCCCAGCATTTT
TRBJ1-1	TRBV7-2	NA	14	many	CASSALRENTEAFF	TGTGCCAGCAGTGCTCTCAGGGAGAACACTGAAGCTTTCTTT
TRBJ1-1	TRBV5-1	NA	16	few	CASTLGGWASNTEAFF	TGCGCCAGCACCCTAGGAGGGTGGGCATCGAACACTGAAGCTTTCTTT
TRBJ1-2	TRBV11-2	NA	14	few	CASSLVSGNYGYTF	TGTGCCAGCAGCTTAGTCTCAGGGAACTATGGCTACACCTTC
TRBJ1-1	TRBV5-6	NA	13	NA	CASSLGGAYEAFF	TGTGCCAGCAGCCTAGGAGGTGCCTATGAAGCTTTCTTT
TRBJ2-2	TRBV24-1	NA	14	many	CATSDLRDTGELFF	TGTGCCACCAGTGATTTGCGGGACACCGGGGAGCTGTTTTTT
TRBJ2-2	TRBV2	NA	14	many	CASSGRINTGELFF	TGTGCCAGCAGCGGGCGGATCAACACCGGGGAGCTGTTTTTT
TRBJ1-2	TRBV25-1	NA	16	NA	CASSEWGGREAAGYTF	TGTGCCAGCAGTGAATGGGGGGGAAGGGAAGCGGCTGGCTACACCTTC
TRBJ2-1	TRBV20-1	NA	12	many	CSAREVVDEQFF	TGCAGTGCTAGAGAAGTCGTAGATGAGCAGTTCTTC
TRBJ2-7	TRBV20-1	NA	15	many	CSAGTLGEPTYEQYF	TGCAGTGCTGGGACCCTGGGGGAGCCAACCTACGAGCAGTACTTC
TRBJ1-1	TRBV10-3	NA	15	many	CAISGRASESPEAFF	TGTGCCATCAGTGGCAGGGCCTCTGAGTCACCTGAAGCTTTCTTT
TRBJ2-3	TRBV29-1	TRBD2	15	few	CSVVAGGLNTDTQYF	TGCAGCGTTGTAGCGGGGGGCCTAAACACAGATACGCAGTATTTT
TRBJ2-1	TRBV10-3	TRBD2	15	few	CAISDPGTTHNEQFF	TGTGCCATCAGCGACCCCGGGACTACACACAATGAGCAGTTCTTC
TRBJ2-6	TRBV6-1	TRBD1	18	many	CASSESATGESGANVLTF	TGTGCCAGCAGTGAATCCGCGACAGGGGAATCGGGGGCCAACGTCCTGACTTTC
TRBJ2-1	TRBV12-3/TRBV12-4	TRBD2	15	many	CASSLAGGSAVEQFF	TGTGCCAGCAGTTTAGCGGGGGGGTCCGCGGTTGAGCAGTTCTTC
TRBJ2-3	TRBV7-2	NA	18	many	CASSLVGSRLEDTDTQYF	TGTGCCAGCAGCTTAGTAGGTAGTCGTCTGGAGGACACAGATACGCAGTATTTT
TRBJ1-3	TRBV7-9	NA	13	NA	CASSLKSGNTIYF	TGTGCCAGCAGCTTAAAGTCTGGAAACACCATATATTTT
TRBJ1-3	TRBV28	NA	16	few	CASSPRTGSSGNTIYF	TGTGCCAGCAGCCCTCGGACGGGAAGCTCTGGAAACACCATATATTTT
TRBJ2-3	TRBV11-2	NA	10	few	CVSSVVTQYF	TGTGTCAGCAGCGTGGTTACGCAGTATTTT
TRBJ2-3	TRBV9	NA	14	few	CASSVARSPDTQYF	TGTGCCAGCAGCGTAGCAAGGAGCCCAGATACGCAGTATTTT
TRBJ2-1	TRBV10-3	NA	11	NA	CAIIANNEQFF	TGTGCCATCATTGCGAACAATGAGCAGTTCTTC
TRBJ2-7	TRBV7-9	NA	12	few	CASGPRGLEQYF	TGTGCCAGCGGTCCGCGGGGCCTGGAGCAGTACTTC
TRBJ2-3	TRBV20-1	TRBD2	15	many	CSARQLAGRGDTQYF	TGCAGTGCTAGGCAACTAGCGGGGCGGGGAGATACGCAGTATTTT
TRBJ1-2	TRBV2	NA	13	NA	CASSRRTTDGYTF	TGTGCCAGCAGTCGGAGGACAACCGATGGCTACACCTTC
TRBJ2-1	TRBV27	TRBD2	16	many	CASSFRAGEHPNEQFF	TGTGCCAGCAGTTTTCGTGCGGGGGAACACCCCAATGAGCAGTTCTTC
TRBJ2-5	TRBV24-1	TRBD1	15	many	CATSEQDRFKETQYF	TGTGCCACCAGTGAGCAGGACAGGTTTAAAGAGACCCAGTACTTC
TRBJ2-5	TRBV20-1	TRBD2	15	few	CSARGQREWQETQYF	TGCAGTGCTAGAGGACAGCGGGAGTGGCAAGAGACCCAGTACTTC
TRBJ1-1	TRBV5-1	NA	16	few	CASSSAPGTMNTEAFF	TGCGCCAGCAGCTCGGCCCCGGGCACAATGAACACTGAAGCTTTCTTT
TRBJ2-5	TRBV5-1	TRBD1	15	few	CASSFQPGQQETQYF	TGCGCCAGCAGCTTTCAGCCGGGACAGCAAGAGACCCAGTACTTC
TRBJ2-7	TRBV2	TRBD2	16	NA	CASSETGLAGAGEQYF	TGTGCCAGCAGTGAAACCGGACTAGCGGGAGCGGGCGAGCAGTACTTC
TRBJ2-7	TRBV2	TRBD2	14	many	CASTLGLAGYEQYF	TGTGCCAGCACCCTGGGACTAGCGGGCTACGAGCAGTACTTC
TRBJ2-1	TRBV7-2	NA	14	NA	CASSFLGPRGEQFF	TGTGCCAGCAGCTTTTTGGGGCCACGGGGTGAGCAGTTCTTC
TRBJ1-5	TRBV12-3/TRBV12-4	NA	14	few	CASSFAESNQPQHF	TGTGCCAGCAGTTTTGCGGAGAGCAATCAGCCCCAGCATTTT
TRBJ2-7	TRBV5-1	NA	15	NA	CASSSGTLKDYEQYF	TGCGCCAGCAGCTCCGGGACACTCAAAGACTACGAGCAGTACTTC
TRBJ2-7	TRBV28	NA	12	NA	CANAGGGYEQYF	TGTGCCAACGCAGGGGGAGGCTACGAGCAGTACTTC
TRBJ2-5	TRBV20-1	NA	14	many	CSARGSSRVETQYF	TGCAGTGCTAGAGGCTCTAGCAGAGTAGAGACCCAGTACTTC
TRBJ2-1	TRBV3-1	TRBD2	16	many	CASSQDETSGYNEQFF	TGTGCCAGCAGCCAAGATGAGACTAGCGGATACAATGAGCAGTTCTTC
TRBJ2-7	TRBV20-1	TRBD1	11	NA	CSPGTGSRQYF	TGCAGCCCCGGGACAGGGAGTCGGCAGTACTTC
TRBJ1-2	TRBV20-1	NA	11	many	CSAVAGRGYTF	TGCAGTGCTGTGGCGGGAAGGGGCTACACCTTC
TRBJ1-3	TRBV4-3	NA	16	NA	CASSQAIMSSGNTIYF	TGCGCCAGCAGCCAAGCGATAATGAGCTCTGGAAACACCATATATTTT
TRBJ1-2	TRBV6-2/TRBV6-3	NA	15	NA	CASRPPEQRNYGYTF	TGTGCCAGCAGACCCCCGGAACAGAGAAACTATGGCTACACCTTC
TRBJ2-1	TRBV5-1	TRBD1	16	NA	CASSGGQGGFYNEQFF	TGCGCCAGCAGCGGTGGACAGGGGGGATTTTACAATGAGCAGTTCTTC
TRBJ1-3	TRBV29-1	NA	14	many	CSVTGLYSGNTIYF	TGCAGCGTCACAGGACTCTACTCTGGAAACACCATATATTTT
TRBJ1-1	TRBV11-2	NA	13	many	CASSLDLMTEAFF	TGTGCCAGCAGCTTAGACTTAATGACTGAAGCTTTCTTT
TRBJ2-7	TRBV11-2	TRBD2	16	once	CASSLDSSGGAYEQYF	TGTGCCAGCAGCTTAGATTCAAGCGGGGGAGCCTACGAGCAGTACTTC
TRBJ1-2	TRBV11-1	TRBD1	15	few	CASSSSNGQGYGYTF	TGTGCCAGCAGCTCCTCTAACGGACAGGGTTATGGCTACACCTTC
TRBJ1-5	TRBV27	TRBD1	13	NA	CASSSTGERSQHF	TGTGCCAGCAGCTCGACAGGGGAAAGGTCCCAGCATTTT
TRBJ2-7	TRBV6-6	TRBD1	17	NA	CASSYSFGTGGSYEQYF	TGTGCCAGCAGTTACTCGTTTGGGACAGGGGGCTCCTACGAGCAGTACTTC
TRBJ1-4	TRBV11-3	TRBD1	15	many	CASSLPGTDNEKLFF	TGTGCCAGCAGCTTACCCGGGACAGATAATGAAAAACTGTTTTTT
TRBJ2-3	TRBV19	TRBD2	15	NA	CASKTTSGDTDTQYF	TGTGCCAGTAAGACGACTAGCGGGGACACAGATACGCAGTATTTT
TRBJ2-7	TRBV7-8	TRBD2	14	many	CASSFLGGGYEQYF	TGTGCCAGCAGCTTCCTGGGCGGGGGGTACGAGCAGTACTTC
TRBJ2-3	TRBV20-1	NA	13	few	CSAGKPGTDTQYF	TGCAGTGCTGGGAAGCCTGGCACAGATACGCAGTATTTT
TRBJ2-3	TRBV6-5	TRBD2	15	many	CASSYLAGVSDTQYF	TGTGCCAGCAGTTACCTAGCGGGAGTATCAGATACGCAGTATTTT
TRBJ2-1	TRBV24-1	TRBD2	16	many	CATSDSGLAGEREQFF	TGTGCCACCAGTGACAGCGGACTAGCGGGAGAGCGTGAGCAGTTCTTC
TRBJ2-5	TRBV7-9	NA	16	few	CASSLASVLKQETQYF	TGTGCCAGCAGCTTAGCGAGTGTCCTGAAACAAGAGACCCAGTACTTC
TRBJ1-1	TRBV29-1	TRBD1	17	few	CSVDRERQGAWDTEAFF	TGCAGCGTTGATAGGGAGAGACAGGGGGCTTGGGACACTGAAGCTTTCTTT